This TCR beta chain is drawn from a study of cytomegalovirus exposure and HLA in healthy donors. Overall study context: Of the donors genotyped, several hundred in all, 80% to 85% fell in the Caucasian-associated ancestry cluster. Study-wide findings and caveats: Sequencing probably produced one cluster of sequence variants that were highly shared.

To note about this clone: The antigen is not known.

In the PCR, 60 Vbeta and 13 Jbeta primers were used. The protocol was immunoSEQ multiplex PCR, while the TCRdb copy is restricted to in-frame clones and leaves out a portion. Of approximately 170,000 clones in the sample, 75% to 90% are singletons; the top ten hold approximately 1.2%. The germline V and J ends were trimmed by 0 bases and 1 base, with 8 bases remaining between them. Germline CDR1 and CDR2: SGHRS and YFSETQ. The length of the CDR3 is 15 residues. The V call is TRBV5-1, the J call TRBJ2-1; D is undetermined. This receptor was taken from a boy between 2 and 15 years old in good health and CMV-seronegative. The specimen sequenced was PBMCs. The CDR3 DNA is TGCGCCAGCAGCTTGGTGGGCGTTTCCTACAATGAGCAGTTCTTC. Protein product: CASSLVGVSYNEQFF.